The 20 T cell receptor beta chains in this list originate from one sample, sequenced in a study of shared clonotypes between healthy human individuals. Assay: immunoSEQ multiplex PCR; the TCRdb copy retains only in-frame clones and omits some. The data hold around 2.1 million clones, with approximately 96% observed a single time. The source material was naive CD4+ T cells sorted from blood. The subset was: CD45RA+ positively selected. The receptor source for this set is a man between 18 and 29 years old in good health.

This chain connects TRBV19 to TRBJ2-7; 7 bases are shared with TRBD2. Per germline, CDR1 LNHDA and CDR2 SQIVND (reference sequence). The V and J ends lost 5 bases and 2 bases, in that order; junction bases with no gene match: 9. The length of the CDR3 is 15 residues. CDR3 DNA sequence: TGTGCCAGTAGTGCTTCGACTAGCACAGCCTACGAGCAGTACTTC. It specifies CASSASTSTAYEQYF.

The CDR3 protein is CASKRDTANYGYTF. The DNA of the CDR3 is TGTGCCAGCAAACGGGACACCGCTAACTATGGCTACACCTTC. The chain links TRBV27 to TRBJ1-2, with D maybe TRBD1 (6 bases). Looked up from germline, CDR1 is MNHEY and CDR2 is SMNVEV (reference sequence). CDR3 size: 14 residues. Trimming stripped 7 bases from V and 0 bases from J, with 12 bases between.

The chain has TRBV28 and TRBJ2-3; D is uncertain. The V end lost 4 bases, the J end lost 0 bases, and 8 bases lay between the germline ends. The CDR3 has 14 residues. CDR1 is MDHEN and CDR2 is SYDVKM in the germline V gene. The CDR3 loop reads CASSSHESTDTQYF. In DNA form, the CDR3 reads TGTGCCAGCAGTTCACATGAGAGCACAGATACGCAGTATTTT. Supplemented by reference TRBV28 and TRBJ2-3, the full variable domain reads DVKVTQSSRYLVKRTGEKVFLECVQDMDHENMFWYRQDPGLGLRLIYFSYDVKMKEKGDIPEGYSVSREKKERFSLILESASTNQTSMYLCASSSHESTDTQYFGPGTRLTVL.

This clone appeared once. The identical CDR3 is also encoded by other nucleotide sequences in the sample. V usage is TRBV2 and J usage is TRBJ1-5; TRBD1 is a possible D gene (6 bases). The CDR3 extends over 14 amino acids. Germline CDR1 reads SNHLY; CDR2 reads FYNNEI. Trimming cost V 6 bases and J 5 bases, with 14 bases left between them. In nucleotides, the CDR3 is TGTGCCAGCAGCGAGGGTAGGGGGGATCAGCCCCAGCATTTT. Its translation is CASSEGRGDQPQHF.

This chain uses TRBV28 with TRBJ1-4; D is unresolved. CDR3 length: 14 residues. Germline assignment: CDR1 MDHEN and CDR2 SYDVKM. V dropped 5 bases and J dropped 0 bases, with 7 bases sitting between them. CDR3 in amino acids: CASSDTTTNEKLFF. The CDR3 DNA sequence: TGTGCCAGCAGTGACACGACAACTAATGAAAAACTGTTTTTT. The full variable domain, in which reference TRBV28 and TRBJ1-4 provide the parts outside the CDR3, is DVKVTQSSRYLVKRTGEKVFLECVQDMDHENMFWYRQDPGLGLRLIYFSYDVKMKEKGDIPEGYSVSREKKERFSLILESASTNQTSMYLCASSDTTTNEKLFFGSGTQLSVL.

About this clone: The sample contains more than one DNA sequence encoding this CDR3. The V call is TRBV5-1, the J call TRBJ2-7; D uncertain. V lost 0 bases and J 4 bases, leaving 11 bases between the germline ends. CDR1 is SGHRS, CDR2 YFSETQ, per germline. The CDR3 is made up of 14 amino acids. The CDR3 region has the DNA TGCGCCAGCAGCTTGGAGCCGGGTCCATACGAGCAGTACTTC. Translated, it gives CASSLEPGPYEQYF.

V is TRBV18 and J is TRBJ1-1; perhaps TRBD1 as D (6 bases). The CDR3 is 16 residues long. Germline values: CDR1 KGHSH, CDR2 LQKENI. V was trimmed by 7 bases and J by 5 bases, leaving 23 bases between them. The CDR3 nucleotides are TGTGCCAGCTTTACCTCCAGGGGTCGGTTTTATACTGAAGCTTTCTTT. Amino acids: CASFTSRGRFYTEAFF.

The V and J genes are TRBV29-1 and TRBJ1-3, with a possible D match to TRBD1 (6 bases). Trimming pared 4 bases from V and 1 base from J, leaving 20 bases between. The CDR3 consists of 17 residues. Germline lookup yields CDR1 SQVTM and CDR2 ANQGSEA. In DNA, the CDR3 is TGCAGCGTTGTATTTTTGACAGGTCGTGTTTCTGGAAACACCATATATTTT. Its protein product is CSVVFLTGRVSGNTIYF. Supplemented by reference TRBV29-1 and TRBJ1-3, the full variable domain reads SAVISQKPSRDICQRGTSLTIQCQVDSQVTMMFWYRQQPGQSLTLIATANQGSEATYESGFVIDKFPISRPNLTFSTLTVSNMSPEDSSIYLCSVVFLTGRVSGNTIYFGEGSWLTVV.

The rearrangement joins TRBV28 to TRBJ1-1; tentative D call: TRBD1 (6 bases). Germline V gene lookup returns CDR1 MDHEN and CDR2 SYDVKM. CDR3 length: 15 amino acids. The V and J ends lost 2 bases and 1 base respectively, with 11 bases between them. This chain's CDR3 is CASSLERGRNTEAFF. The DNA of the CDR3 is TGTGCCAGCAGTTTAGAGAGGGGGAGGAACACTGAAGCTTTCTTT.

The rearrangement uses TRBV14 and TRBJ2-7; 7 bases line up with TRBD1. Trimming took 9 bases from V and 8 from J; bases not matched to a gene: 4. Germline values: CDR1 SGHDN, CDR2 FVKESK. This CDR3 region has 10 residues. This CDR3 reads CARQGLQQYF. The CDR3 DNA reads as TGTGCCAGACAGGGGTTACAGCAGTACTTC.

The J gene is TRBJ2-2, the V gene TRBV5-1; unclear D gene. The CDR3 runs 14 residues. From germline, CDR1 is SGHRS and CDR2 YFSETQ. V was clipped by 4 bases and J by 1 base, with 8 bases between them. The chain's CDR3 is CASSHDENTGELFF. The CDR3 DNA follows: TGCGCCAGCAGCCATGACGAGAACACCGGGGAGCTGTTTTTT.

The chain combines TRBV5-1 with TRBJ2-1; TRBD2 matches at 13 bases. Germline trimming cut 4 bases from V and 6 bases from J; bases unmatched to any gene: 10. This CDR3 is built from 17 residues. CDR1 and CDR2 from the germline V gene are SGHRS and YFSETQ. The CDR3 here is CASSPGTSGVPINEQFF. Written as DNA, the CDR3 is TGCGCCAGCAGCCCCGGGACTAGCGGGGTTCCAATCAATGAGCAGTTCTTC.

The chain has TRBV18 and TRBJ2-2; 14 bases fit TRBD2. The V and J ends lost 0 bases and 3 bases, in that order; junction bases with no gene match: 6. Germline CDR1 KGHSH, CDR2 LQKENI. The CDR3 covers 19 residues. The CDR3 sequence is CASSPPPTSGRAYTGELFF. CDR3 DNA sequence: TGTGCCAGCTCACCACCGCCGACTAGCGGGAGGGCCTACACCGGGGAGCTGTTTTTT.

The chain carries TRBV7-8 and TRBJ1-4; tentatively, D is TRBD1 (5 bases). This CDR3 contains 16 residues. V dropped 1 base and J dropped 7 bases, with 16 bases sitting between them. Germline loops: CDR1 SGHVS, CDR2 FQNEAQ. The chain's CDR3 is CASSLVWGAGGEKLFF. CDR3 sequence (DNA): TGTGCCAGCAGCTTAGTTTGGGGCGCCGGGGGTGAAAAACTGTTTTTT.

As regards this clone: Distinct nucleotide sequences in the sample also encode this CDR3. This rearrangement joins TRBV7-2 to TRBJ2-6; D gene uncertain. V was trimmed by 1 base and J by 3 bases, leaving 7 bases between them. Germline CDR1 SGHTA, CDR2 FQGNSA. The CDR3 has 15 amino acids. CDR3 residues: CASSLEGSGANVLTF. In DNA form, the CDR3 reads TGTGCCAGCAGCTTAGAGGGCAGTGGGGCCAACGTCCTGACTTTC.

The CDR3 DNA reads TGTGCCAGCCAAGGTACAGGGAACTCCTACGAGCAGTACTTC. Translated: CASQGTGNSYEQYF. The chain joins TRBV2 to TRBJ2-7, with a tentative D call TRBD1 (6 bases). Germline CDR1 SNHLY, CDR2 FYNNEI. This CDR3 is built from 14 residues. V lost 8 bases and J lost 0, with 14 bases in between.

The rearrangement uses TRBV6-6 and TRBJ1-2, with a possible D match to TRBD1 (5 bases). CDR1 MNHNY and CDR2 SVGAGI come from the germline V gene (reference sequence). Trimming pared 6 bases from V and 4 bases from J, leaving 12 bases between. The CDR3 is 13 residues long. This chain's CDR3 is CASSPDTAYGYTF. Here the CDR3 DNA reads TGTGCCAGCAGCCCGGACACCGCCTATGGCTACACCTTC.

The chain has TRBV6-5 and TRBJ2-7; TRBD1 is a possible D gene (6 bases). Germline CDR1 is MNHEY and CDR2 is SVGAGI. This CDR3 is built from 15 residues. Trimming cost V 5 bases and J 2 bases, with 16 bases left between them. CDR3 sequence reads: CASSATGLYPYEQYF. CDR3 sequence (DNA): TGTGCCAGCAGTGCAACAGGGTTATACCCCTACGAGCAGTACTTC.

This clone showed up just once. V is TRBV7-2 and J is TRBJ2-3; a possible D gene is TRBD2 (6 bases). Germline lookup yields CDR1 SGHTA and CDR2 FQGNSA. V was trimmed by 2 bases and J by 3 bases, leaving 9 bases between them. The CDR3 has 14 amino acids. The CDR3: CASSLKEGTDTQYF. The CDR3 coding sequence is TGTGCCAGCAGCTTAAAGGAGGGGACAGATACGCAGTATTTT. Based on the CDR3 plus reference TRBV7-2 and TRBJ2-3, the full variable domain is GAGVSQSPSNKVTEKGKDVELRCDPISGHTALYWYRQSLGQGLEFLIYFQGNSAPDKSGLPSDRFSAERTGGSVSTLTIQRTQQEDSAVYLCASSLKEGTDTQYFGPGTRLTVL.

This clone was detected once. The CDR3 loop reads CASSSPGLVIYEQYF. CDR3 sequence (DNA): TGTGCCAGCAGCTCTCCGGGACTAGTGATCTACGAGCAGTACTTC. This rearrangement joins TRBV7-9 to TRBJ2-7; TRBD2 aligns across 8 bases. Trimming at V came to 4 bases and at J to 3 bases, leaving 8 bases not matched to a gene. Germline CDR1 and CDR2: SEHNR and FQNEAQ (reference sequence). This CDR3 has 15 amino acids.